One sample yielded the 28 T cell receptor beta chains listed below, sequenced in a study of liver allograft versus peripheral blood T cells (TCRdb year 2020). In terms of the full investigation: The study compared the T cell receptor repertoires present in transplanted livers with the repertoires present in the peripheral blood of liver transplant recipients.

For sequencing, an Illumina MiSeq was employed. TCRdb itself trimmed the public reads at Q25 with fastp, ran MiXCR and retained productive beta chains. Each record represents a unique CDR3 protein, reported with the most common genes and DNA among its rows. The sample table records roughly 14,000 distinct CDR3 sequences; 20% of these occur just once. The top ten clones comprise under 7% of the sample. These receptors all come from a human patient who had a liver transplant. Following transplantation, part of the T cell population may be supplied by the graft donor rather than the patient.

The J gene is TRBJ1-3, the V gene TRBV7-9; D gene ambiguous. CDR1 is SEHNR, CDR2 FQNEAQ, per germline (reference sequence). Deletions cut 0 bases from V and 1 base from J, with 7 bases between. This CDR3 region has 15 residues. The chain's CDR3 is CASSLAGGSGNTIYF. CDR3 DNA sequence: TGTGCCAGCAGCTTAGCCGGAGGATCTGGAAACACCATATATTTT.

This clonotype was seen only a few times. The rearrangement uses TRBV5-4 and TRBJ1-1; D is uncertain. This CDR3 has 12 residues. Germline assignment: CDR1 SGHNT and CDR2 YYREEE (reference sequence). V was pared by 4 bases and J by 0 bases, with 4 bases between. The chain's CDR3 is CASSQVNTEAFF. The CDR3 region has the DNA TGTGCCAGCAGCCAAGTGAACACTGAAGCTTTCTTT. Full variable domain (missing parts from reference TRBV5-4 and TRBJ1-1): ETGVTQSPTHLIKTRGQQVTLRCSSQSGHNTVSWYQQALGQGPQFIFQYYREEENGRGNFPPRFSGLQFPNYSSELNVNALELDDSALYLCASSQVNTEAFFGQGTRLTVV.

By share, this clonotype ranks as medium-sized. The chain is built from TRBV6-5 and TRBJ1-2; D is undetermined. The V end lost 6 bases, the J end lost 4 bases, and 6 bases lay between the germline ends. The germline gives CDR1 MNHEY, CDR2 SVGAGI. CDR3 length equals 11 residues. Written as DNA, the CDR3 is TGTGCCAGCAGCAGCCTCTATGGCTACACCTTC. Protein: CASSSLYGYTF.

Only a few counts were recorded for this clonotype. The chain has TRBV30 and TRBJ1-4; no definite D call. V lost 1 base and J 10 bases, leaving 10 bases between the germline ends. The CDR3 sequence is 12 residues long. Germline CDR1 is GTSNPN and CDR2 is SVGIG (reference sequence). This CDR3 reads CAWSGTDGKLFF. The DNA for the CDR3 is TGTGCCTGGAGTGGGACGGACGGAAAACTGTTTTTT.

The chain has TRBV5-6 and TRBJ1-3; D unresolved. V lost 0 bases and J lost 2, with 6 bases in between. The CDR3 runs 14 residues. CDR1 and CDR2 (germline): SGHDT, YYEEEE. The CDR3 nucleotides read TGTGCCAGCAGCTTGGGGTTCACTGGAAACACCATATATTTT. It codes for CASSLGFTGNTIYF.

The rearrangement uses TRBV12-3 or TRBV12-4 and TRBJ1-2; 9 bases fit TRBD1. Trimming at V came to 6 bases and at J to 4 bases, leaving 9 bases not matched to a gene. The CDR3 runs 15 residues. CDR3 nucleotide sequence: TGTGCCAGCAGCCAAGGGGGACAGGGCTTCTATGGCTACACCTTC. Protein sequence: CASSQGGQGFYGYTF.

In its sample, this clonotype ranks as medium-sized. The chain recombines TRBV29-1 with TRBJ1-1; D may be TRBD1 (5 bases). The CDR3 extends over 16 amino acids. Looked up from germline, CDR1 is SQVTM and CDR2 is ANQGSEA. Between the trimmed V and J ends, which lost 2 bases and 1 base, there was a span of 17 bases. The CDR3, as DNA: TGCAGCGTTGAAATACAACCGGGACTTAAGAACACTGAAGCTTTCTTT. It encodes CSVEIQPGLKNTEAFF.

This clonotype was counted many times. The V and J genes are TRBV19 and TRBJ2-2; D might be TRBD1 (5 bases). The CDR3 loop spans 15 amino acids. The germline V and J ends were trimmed by 10 bases and 5 bases, with 20 bases remaining between them. Germline values: CDR1 LNHDA, CDR2 SQIVND (reference sequence). CDR3 sequence: CATTAQGVLTGELFF. In DNA, the CDR3 is TGTGCCACGACGGCCCAGGGTGTGTTAACCGGGGAGCTGTTTTTT.

The rearrangement joins TRBV12-3 or TRBV12-4 to TRBJ1-6; the match to TRBD1 covers 9 bases. V shed 8 bases, J shed 9 bases, and the junction held 5 bases outside the gene matches. This CDR3 has 13 residues. Here the CDR3 reads CASWGQGGSPLHF. DNA of the CDR3: TGTGCCAGCTGGGGACAGGGCGGTTCACCCCTCCACTTT.

This clonotype occurred many times. In DNA form, the CDR3 reads TGTGCCAGTAGTGTTAACAGGAACACTGAAGCTTTCTTT. It translates to CASSVNRNTEAFF. This chain connects TRBV19 to TRBJ1-1; D uncertain. The V gene's germline CDR1 is LNHDA and CDR2 SQIVND (reference sequence). This CDR3 contains 13 residues. V was cut by 5 bases and J by 1 base, with 8 bases left in between.

J is TRBJ1-2 and V is TRBV9; a possible D gene is TRBD1 (5 bases). CDR3 length: 13 residues. The germline V gene encodes CDR1 SGDLS and CDR2 YYNGEE. The ends were cut back, 6 bases at V and 4 bases at J, with 13 bases in the middle. The CDR3 here is CASTDSKSYGYTF. CDR3 DNA sequence: TGTGCCAGCACCGACAGCAAAAGCTATGGCTACACCTTC.

This clonotype ranks as medium-sized. The chain joins TRBV29-1 to TRBJ1-3; D might be TRBD1 (5 bases). Germline CDR1 is SQVTM and CDR2 is ANQGSEA. The CDR3 extends over 12 amino acids. The V gene lost 3 bases and the J gene lost 7 bases, with 10 bases spanning the gap. As DNA, the CDR3 is TGCAGCGTTGAGGGGGTACGGAACACCATATATTTT. It encodes CSVEGVRNTIYF. The full variable domain, rest sourced from reference TRBV29-1 and TRBJ1-3, is SAVISQKPSRDICQRGTSLTIQCQVDSQVTMMFWYRQQPGQSLTLIATANQGSEATYESGFVIDKFPISRPNLTFSTLTVSNMSPEDSSIYLCSVEGVRNTIYFGEGSWLTVV.

This clonotype has a single count. The chain has TRBV6-2 or TRBV6-3 and TRBJ2-7; D may be TRBD2 (7 bases). Per the germline V gene, CDR1 is MNHEY and CDR2 is SVGEGT. V was cut by 0 bases and J by 0 bases, with 12 bases left in between. The CDR3 has 16 residues. CDR3: CASSYSDRTSSYEQYF. In DNA form, the CDR3 reads TGTGCCAGCAGTTACTCCGACAGGACTAGCTCCTACGAGCAGTACTTC.

This clonotype was seen only once. A read error may explain this, as a much larger clone is one base away. The rearrangement uses TRBV27 and TRBJ1-5; D unclear. CDR1 is MNHEY, CDR2 SMNVEV, per germline (reference sequence). The length of the CDR3 is 16 residues. DNA for the CDR3: TGTGCCACCCTATCGAAGACCCTCTATAGCAATCAGCCCCAGCGTTTT. Amino acids: CATLSKTLYSNQPQRF.

In regard to this clonotype: This may be a read error, as it is one base from a much larger clone. The chain is built from TRBV27 and TRBJ2-7, with 9 nucleotides matching TRBD1. The CDR3 has 14 residues. The germline CDR1 and CDR2 sequences are MNHEY and SMNVEV (reference sequence). CDR3 nucleotide sequence: TGTGTCAGCAGGCCGCCCGGGACAGGGAACGAGCAGTACTTC. Its protein is CVSRPPGTGNEQYF.

The V and J genes are TRBV6-2 or TRBV6-3 and TRBJ1-2; D gene ambiguous. Germline V gene data show CDR1 as MNHEY and CDR2 as SVGEGT. The CDR3 loop spans 13 amino acids. The germline V and J ends were trimmed by 2 bases and 4 bases, with 8 bases remaining between them. The CDR3, as DNA: TGTGCCAGCAGTTACAAACAAAGCTATGGCTACACCTTC. Protein: CASSYKQSYGYTF.

This clonotype was observed a few times. The CDR3 region has the DNA TGTGCCAGCAGCTCCGGACAGCGTAACTATGGCTACACCTTC. Translated, it gives CASSSGQRNYGYTF. The chain joins TRBV6-5 to TRBJ1-2; the D gene is possibly TRBD1 (6 bases). Germline values: CDR1 MNHEY, CDR2 SVGAGI. Trimming left V 6 bases short and J 1 base short, with 12 bases between. The CDR3 has 14 residues.

DNA for the CDR3: TGTGCCAGCAGCGCCAGACTAGCGGGCTACGAGCAGTACTTC. Protein product: CASSARLAGYEQYF. The rearrangement uses TRBV7-2 and TRBJ2-7; TRBD2 aligns across 10 bases. The V gene's germline CDR1 is SGHTA and CDR2 FQGNSA. The length of the CDR3 is 14 residues. V lost 5 bases and J lost 3; bases outside the gene matches: 4.

In its sample, this clonotype ranks as medium-sized (0.01 to 0.1%). The rearrangement links TRBV18 to TRBJ1-5; 12 bases are shared with TRBD1. This CDR3 region has 15 residues. The V gene end was trimmed by 3 bases and the J gene end by 9 bases; junction bases not matched to a gene: 6. CDR1 and CDR2 (germline): KGHSH, LQKENI. The CDR3 DNA is TGTGCCAGCTCACCTGCGGGACAGGGGGCACGGCCCCAGCATTTT. Its translation is CASSPAGQGARPQHF.

V and J are TRBV29-1 and TRBJ1-2; the match to TRBD1 covers 12 bases. Per the germline V gene, CDR1 is SQVTM and CDR2 is ANQGSEA. V shed 3 bases, J shed 8 bases, and the junction held 7 bases outside the gene matches. This CDR3 has 14 amino acids. The CDR3 here is CSVDPPGTGGGYTF. In nucleotides, the CDR3 is TGCAGCGTTGATCCCCCCGGGACAGGGGGCGGCTACACCTTC.

Sample share makes this clonotype medium-sized. The CDR3 is CASSDTPDGYTF. CDR3 DNA sequence: TGTGCCAGCAGTGACACCCCTGATGGCTACACCTTC. The V and J genes are TRBV6-5 and TRBJ1-2; D unresolved. CDR1 and CDR2 (germline): MNHEY, SVGAGI. The V end lost 5 bases, the J end lost 6 bases, and 10 bases lay between the germline ends. This CDR3 spans 12 amino acids.

This clonotype was seen ten or more times. This chain uses TRBV7-2 with TRBJ1-5; 11 bases are shared with TRBD1. Trimming cost V 6 bases and J 6 bases; bases outside gene matches: 16. The CDR3 is 18 residues long. Germline CDR1 reads SGHTA; CDR2 reads FQGNSA. CDR3 in DNA: TGTGCCAGCAGTCCCGGGACAGGGGGACAGCGGTATCGTCAGCCCCAGCATTTT. It yields the protein CASSPGTGGQRYRQPQHF.

This clonotype came up a few times. The rearrangement links TRBV18 to TRBJ2-7; the D is unclear. Trimming removed 2 bases at V and 5 bases at J, with 10 bases between. The CDR3 loop spans 13 amino acids. Germline lookup yields CDR1 KGHSH and CDR2 LQKENI. This chain's CDR3 is CASSPMNTNEQYF. CDR3 nucleotide sequence: TGTGCCAGCTCACCAATGAACACAAACGAGCAGTACTTC.

This clonotype is medium-sized by share. The chain recombines TRBV29-1 with TRBJ1-1, with no clear D. The length of the CDR3 is 12 residues. Germline V lookup: CDR1 SQVTM, CDR2 ANQGSEA. With 5 bases removed from V and 1 base from J, the gap between germline ends came to 8 bases. Here the CDR3 reads CSVQATNTEAFF. DNA for the CDR3: TGCAGCGTTCAGGCCACGAACACTGAAGCTTTCTTT.

This clonotype showed up many times. The chain joins TRBV15 to TRBJ1-1, with D possibly being TRBD1 (5 bases). Germline-derived CDR1 and CDR2 are LNHNV and YYDKDF (reference sequence). Trimming stripped 0 bases from V and 0 bases from J, with 8 bases between. The CDR3 sequence is 15 residues long. The CDR3 nucleotides read TGTGCCACCAGCAGAGATCGGGGGTTGAACACTGAAGCTTTCTTT. Protein product: CATSRDRGLNTEAFF.

The rearrangement links TRBV6-6 to TRBJ1-2, with D perhaps matching TRBD1 (5 bases). Germline CDR1 MNHNY, CDR2 SVGAGI (reference sequence). The CDR3 length is 15 residues. V lost 8 bases and J lost 4, with 20 bases in between. The CDR3 coding sequence is TGTGCCAGCGGCCAGTGGGGGGGTCGGGGCTATGGCTACACCTTC. It translates to CASGQWGGRGYGYTF.

This clonotype is medium-sized within its sample. The chain joins TRBV10-3 to TRBJ1-1; D is uncertain. CDR3 length equals 14 residues. Trimming cost V 4 bases and J 0 bases, with 9 bases left between them. Looked up from germline, CDR1 is ENHRY and CDR2 is SYGVKD. The CDR3 DNA reads TGTGCCATCAGTGGGGTGCCTCTGAACACTGAAGCTTTCTTT. Protein product: CAISGVPLNTEAFF.

This clonotype is classed as medium-sized. V usage is TRBV7-2 and J usage is TRBJ1-1; 7 nucleotides match TRBD1. The CDR3 is made up of 14 amino acids. Germline V gene lookup returns CDR1 SGHTA and CDR2 FQGNSA. V lost 5 bases and J lost 1; bases outside the gene matches: 4. CDR3 DNA: TGTGCCAGCAGCCCGGGACAGTCGAACACTGAAGCTTTCTTT. Protein: CASSPGQSNTEAFF.